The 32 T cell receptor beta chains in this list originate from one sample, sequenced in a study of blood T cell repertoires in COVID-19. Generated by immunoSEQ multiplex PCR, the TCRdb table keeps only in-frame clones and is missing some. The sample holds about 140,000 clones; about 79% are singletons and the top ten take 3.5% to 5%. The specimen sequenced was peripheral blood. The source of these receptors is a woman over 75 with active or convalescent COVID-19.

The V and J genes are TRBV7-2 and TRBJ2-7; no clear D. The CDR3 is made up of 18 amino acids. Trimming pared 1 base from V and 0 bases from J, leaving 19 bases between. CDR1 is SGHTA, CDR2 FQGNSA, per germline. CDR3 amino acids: CASSLGMRMIISSYEQYF. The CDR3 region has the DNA TGTGCCAGCAGCTTAGGGATGAGGATGATAATAAGCTCCTACGAGCAGTACTTC.

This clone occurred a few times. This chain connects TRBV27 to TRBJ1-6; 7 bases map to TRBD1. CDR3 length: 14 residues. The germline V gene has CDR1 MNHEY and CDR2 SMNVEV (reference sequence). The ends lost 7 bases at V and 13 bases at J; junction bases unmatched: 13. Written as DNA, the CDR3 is TGTGCCAGCACCGCGGACAGGTCAAAGCGGCCCCTCCACTTT. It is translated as CASTADRSKRPLHF.

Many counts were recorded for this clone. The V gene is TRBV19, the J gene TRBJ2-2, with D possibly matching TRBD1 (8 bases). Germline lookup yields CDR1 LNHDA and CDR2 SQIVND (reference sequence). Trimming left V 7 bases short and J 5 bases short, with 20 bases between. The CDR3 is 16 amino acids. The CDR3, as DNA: TGTGCCAGTACTAAGGGGGGGACAGGTCATACCGGGGAGCTGTTTTTT. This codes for CASTKGGTGHTGELFF.

CDR3 loop: CASSFSGAGADTQYF. CDR3 nucleotide sequence: TGTGCCAGCAGCTTTAGCGGGGCCGGGGCCGATACGCAGTATTTT. The chain has TRBV7-2 and TRBJ2-3; TRBD2 matches at 8 bases. The V and J ends lost 3 bases and 6 bases, in that order; junction bases with no gene match: 8. Germline V gene sequence: CDR1 SGHTA, CDR2 FQGNSA. There are 15 residues in the CDR3.

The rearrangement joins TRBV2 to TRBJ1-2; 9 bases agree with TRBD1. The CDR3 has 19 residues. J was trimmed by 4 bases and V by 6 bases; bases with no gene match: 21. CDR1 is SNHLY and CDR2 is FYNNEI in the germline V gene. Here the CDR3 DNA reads TGTGCCAGCAGAGCTACCGGGACAGGGTATTCCGGCCGCTTCTATGGCTACACCTTC. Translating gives CASRATGTGYSGRFYGYTF.

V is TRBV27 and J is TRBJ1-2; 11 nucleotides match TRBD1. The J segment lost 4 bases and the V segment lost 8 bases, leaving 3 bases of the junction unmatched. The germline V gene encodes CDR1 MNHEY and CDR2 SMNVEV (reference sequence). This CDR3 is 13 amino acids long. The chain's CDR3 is CASWTGGFYGYTF. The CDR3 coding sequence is TGTGCCAGCTGGACAGGGGGCTTCTATGGCTACACCTTC.

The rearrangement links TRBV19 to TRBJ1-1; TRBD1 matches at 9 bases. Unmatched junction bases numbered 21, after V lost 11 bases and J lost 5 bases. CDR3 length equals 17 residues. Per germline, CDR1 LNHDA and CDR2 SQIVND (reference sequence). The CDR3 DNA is TGTGCCTCCTGTAGGCGGGACAGGGTATCTCAAGGAACTGAAGCTTTCTTT. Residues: CASCRRDRVSQGTEAFF.

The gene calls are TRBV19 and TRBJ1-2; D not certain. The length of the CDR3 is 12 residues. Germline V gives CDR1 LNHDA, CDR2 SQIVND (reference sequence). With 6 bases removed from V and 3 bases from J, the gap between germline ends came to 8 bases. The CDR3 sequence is CASRGTDYGYTF. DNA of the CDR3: TGTGCCAGTAGAGGAACAGACTATGGCTACACCTTC.

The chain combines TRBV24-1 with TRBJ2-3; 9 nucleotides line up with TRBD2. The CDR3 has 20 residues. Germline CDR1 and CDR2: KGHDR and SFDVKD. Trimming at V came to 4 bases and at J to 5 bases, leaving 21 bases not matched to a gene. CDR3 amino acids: CATSDLSGGGLSISRDTQYF. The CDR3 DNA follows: TGTGCCACCAGTGACCTTAGCGGGGGCGGTCTTTCCATATCTAGAGATACGCAGTATTTT.

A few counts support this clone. The CDR3 DNA sequence: TGTGCCAGCAGCACTGGAGCGGGGGGGCAGTACAATGAGCAGTTCTTC. Amino acid sequence: CASSTGAGGQYNEQFF. The chain joins TRBV5-4 to TRBJ2-1; TRBD2 aligns across 10 bases. The CDR3 runs to 16 residues. Germline trimming cut 4 bases from V and 4 bases from J; bases unmatched to any gene: 8. Germline CDR1 and CDR2: SGHNT and YYREEE (reference sequence).

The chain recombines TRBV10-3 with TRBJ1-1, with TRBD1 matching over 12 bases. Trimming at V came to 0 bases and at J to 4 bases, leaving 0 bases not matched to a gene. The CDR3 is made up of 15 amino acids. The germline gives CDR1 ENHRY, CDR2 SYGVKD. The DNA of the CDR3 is TGTGCCATCAGTGAGTCGGGACAGGGGGCCACTGAAGCTTTCTTT. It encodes CAISESGQGATEAFF.

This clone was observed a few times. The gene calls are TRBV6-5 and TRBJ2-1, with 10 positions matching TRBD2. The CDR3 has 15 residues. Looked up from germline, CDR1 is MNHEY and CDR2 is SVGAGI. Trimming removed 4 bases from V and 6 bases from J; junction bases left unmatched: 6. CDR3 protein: CASSFQRGGINEQFF. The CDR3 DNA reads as TGTGCCAGCAGTTTCCAGCGGGGGGGTATCAATGAGCAGTTCTTC.

CDR3 sequence: CASSLAGGRADTQYF. The CDR3 DNA follows: TGCGCCAGCAGCTTGGCGGGGGGGCGTGCAGATACGCAGTATTTT. The rearrangement joins TRBV5-1 to TRBJ2-3; 8 bases agree with TRBD2. The CDR3 loop spans 15 amino acids. CDR1 is SGHRS and CDR2 is YFSETQ in the germline V gene. The ends lost 0 bases at V and 4 bases at J; junction bases unmatched: 4. The whole variable domain, filled in from reference TRBV5-1 and TRBJ2-3, reads KAGVTQTPRYLIKTRGQQVTLSCSPISGHRSVSWYQQTPGQGLQFLFEYFSETQRNKGNFPGRFSGRQFSNSRSEMNVSTLELGDSALYLCASSLAGGRADTQYFGPGTRLTVL.

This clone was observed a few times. The CDR3 nucleotides read TGTGCCACCAGCAGAGATCGAGTCTATGGCTACACCTTC. This codes for CATSRDRVYGYTF. The chain uses TRBV15 and TRBJ1-2; D unclear. The CDR3 is made up of 13 amino acids. The V gene's germline CDR1 is LNHNV and CDR2 YYDKDF (reference sequence). With 0 bases removed from V and 4 bases from J, the gap between germline ends came to 6 bases.

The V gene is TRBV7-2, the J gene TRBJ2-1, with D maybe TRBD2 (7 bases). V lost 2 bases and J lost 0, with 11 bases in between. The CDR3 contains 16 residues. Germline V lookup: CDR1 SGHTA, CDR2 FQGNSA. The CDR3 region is CASSLMGGPSYNEQFF. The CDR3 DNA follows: TGTGCCAGCAGCTTAATGGGGGGGCCCTCCTACAATGAGCAGTTCTTC.

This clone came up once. The chain's CDR3 is CASSLRVAGGTDTQYF. CDR3 DNA sequence: TGTGCCAGCAGCTTAAGAGTAGCGGGGGGGACAGATACGCAGTATTTT. The chain recombines TRBV7-2 with TRBJ2-3; TRBD2 agrees at 11 bases. CDR3 length: 16 residues. Germline lookup yields CDR1 SGHTA and CDR2 FQGNSA. The V gene end was trimmed by 2 bases and the J gene end by 3 bases; junction bases not matched to a gene: 4.

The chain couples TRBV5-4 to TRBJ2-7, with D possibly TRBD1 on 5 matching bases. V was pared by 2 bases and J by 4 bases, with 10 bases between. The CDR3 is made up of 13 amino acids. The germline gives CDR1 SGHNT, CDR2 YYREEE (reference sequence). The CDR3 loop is CASSLKGSYEQYF. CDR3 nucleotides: TGTGCCAGCAGCTTAAAGGGGTCGTACGAGCAGTACTTC.

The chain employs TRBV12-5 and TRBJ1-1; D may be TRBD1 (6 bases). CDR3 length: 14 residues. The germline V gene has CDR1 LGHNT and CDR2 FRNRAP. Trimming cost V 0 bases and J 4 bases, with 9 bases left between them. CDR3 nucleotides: TGTGCTAGTGGTTTGGTAATGGACAGCACTGAAGCTTTCTTT. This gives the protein CASGLVMDSTEAFF.

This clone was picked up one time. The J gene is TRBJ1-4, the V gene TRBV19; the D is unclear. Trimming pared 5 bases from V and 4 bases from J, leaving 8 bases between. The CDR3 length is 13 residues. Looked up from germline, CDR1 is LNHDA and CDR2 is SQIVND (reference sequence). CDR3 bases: TGTGCCAGTAGTTTGCAGGATAATGAAAAACTGTTTTTT. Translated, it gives CASSLQDNEKLFF.

CDR3 loop: CASSESTTGSTEAFF. The CDR3 DNA sequence: TGCGCCAGCAGTGAGTCGACCACGGGGTCCACTGAAGCTTTCTTT. V usage is TRBV10-2 and J usage is TRBJ1-1; D not certain. This CDR3 is 15 amino acids long. V dropped 0 bases and J dropped 4 bases, with 12 bases sitting between them. The V gene's germline CDR1 is WSHSY and CDR2 SAAADI.

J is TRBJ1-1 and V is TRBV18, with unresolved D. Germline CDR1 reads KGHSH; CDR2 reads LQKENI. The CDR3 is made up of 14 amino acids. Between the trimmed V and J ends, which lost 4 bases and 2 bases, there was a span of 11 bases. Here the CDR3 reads CASSLQQQNTEAFF. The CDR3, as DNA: TGTGCCAGCTCACTACAACAGCAAAACACTGAAGCTTTCTTT.

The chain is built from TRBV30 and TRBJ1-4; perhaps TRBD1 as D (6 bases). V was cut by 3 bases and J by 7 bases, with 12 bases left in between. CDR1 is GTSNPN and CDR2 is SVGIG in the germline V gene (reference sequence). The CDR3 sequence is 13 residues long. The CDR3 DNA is TGTGCCTGGAGGAACAGGGCGGGTGAAAAACTGTTTTTT. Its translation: CAWRNRAGEKLFF. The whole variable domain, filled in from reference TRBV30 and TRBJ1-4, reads SQTIHQWPATLVQPVGSPLSLECTVEGTSNPNLYWYRQAAGRGLQLLFYSVGIGQISSEVPQNLSASRPQDRQFILSSKKLLLSDSGFYLCAWRNRAGEKLFFGSGTQLSVL.

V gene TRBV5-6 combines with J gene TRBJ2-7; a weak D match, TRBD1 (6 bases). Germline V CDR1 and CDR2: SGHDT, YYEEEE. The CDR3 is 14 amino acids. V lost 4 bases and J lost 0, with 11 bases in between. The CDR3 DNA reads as TGTGCCAGCAGCACCGGGACACACTCCTACGAGCAGTACTTC. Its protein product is CASSTGTHSYEQYF.

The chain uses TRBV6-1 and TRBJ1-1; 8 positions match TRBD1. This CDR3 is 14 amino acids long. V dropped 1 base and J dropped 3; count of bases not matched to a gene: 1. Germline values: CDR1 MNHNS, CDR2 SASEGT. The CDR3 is CASSEGTGHTEAFF. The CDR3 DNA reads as TGTGCCAGCAGTGAAGGGACAGGGCACACTGAAGCTTTCTTT.

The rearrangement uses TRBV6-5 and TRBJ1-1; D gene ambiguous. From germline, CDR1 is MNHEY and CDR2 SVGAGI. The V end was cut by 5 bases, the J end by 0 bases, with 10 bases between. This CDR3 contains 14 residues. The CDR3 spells CASSPHSMNTEAFF. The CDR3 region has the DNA TGTGCCAGCAGTCCTCACTCTATGAACACTGAAGCTTTCTTT.

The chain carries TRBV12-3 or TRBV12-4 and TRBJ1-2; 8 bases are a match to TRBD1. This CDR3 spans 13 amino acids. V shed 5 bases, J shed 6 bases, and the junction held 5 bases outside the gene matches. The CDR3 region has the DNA TGTGCCAGCAGTCTCAGGGGGCGAAATGGCTACACCTTC. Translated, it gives CASSLRGRNGYTF.

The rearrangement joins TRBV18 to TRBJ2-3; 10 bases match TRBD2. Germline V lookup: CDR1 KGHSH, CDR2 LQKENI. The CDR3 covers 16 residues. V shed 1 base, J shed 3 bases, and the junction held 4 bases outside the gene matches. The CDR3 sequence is CASSPQSGGVTDTQYF. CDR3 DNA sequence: TGTGCCAGCTCACCACAGAGCGGGGGGGTTACAGATACGCAGTATTTT.

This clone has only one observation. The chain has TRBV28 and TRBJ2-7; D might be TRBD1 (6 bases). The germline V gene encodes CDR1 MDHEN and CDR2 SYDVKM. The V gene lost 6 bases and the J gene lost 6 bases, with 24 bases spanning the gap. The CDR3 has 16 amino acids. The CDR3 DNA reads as TGTGCCAGCAGCAGGGTGCGTTTACAGGGTTTATTCGAGCAGTACTTC. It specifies CASSRVRLQGLFEQYF.

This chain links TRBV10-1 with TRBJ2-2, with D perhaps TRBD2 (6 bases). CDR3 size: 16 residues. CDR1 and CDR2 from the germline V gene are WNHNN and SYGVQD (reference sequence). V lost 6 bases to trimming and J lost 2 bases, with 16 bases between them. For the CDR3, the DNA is TGCGCCAGCAGCCCTTGGAGCGGGCGAAACACCGGGGAGCTGTTTTTT. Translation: CASSPWSGRNTGELFF.

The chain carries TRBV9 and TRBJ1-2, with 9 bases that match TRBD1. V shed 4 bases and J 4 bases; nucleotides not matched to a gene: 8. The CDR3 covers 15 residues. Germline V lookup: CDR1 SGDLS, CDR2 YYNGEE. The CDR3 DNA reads TGTGCCAGCAGCCCCCGACAGGGGGTTTTCTATGGCTACACCTTC. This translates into CASSPRQGVFYGYTF. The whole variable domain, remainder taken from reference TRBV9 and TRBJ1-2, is DSGVTQTPKHLITATGQRVTLRCSPRSGDLSVYWYQQSLDQGLQFLIQYYNGEERAKGNILERFSAQQFPDLHSELNLSSLELGDSALYFCASSPRQGVFYGYTFGSGTRLTVV.

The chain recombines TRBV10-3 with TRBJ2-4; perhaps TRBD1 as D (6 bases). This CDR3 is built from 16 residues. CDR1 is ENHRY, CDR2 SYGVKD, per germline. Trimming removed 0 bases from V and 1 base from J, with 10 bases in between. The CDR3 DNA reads TGTGCCATCAGTGAGTCAACAGGGTGGGCCAAAAACATTCAGTACTTC. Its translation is CAISESTGWAKNIQYF.

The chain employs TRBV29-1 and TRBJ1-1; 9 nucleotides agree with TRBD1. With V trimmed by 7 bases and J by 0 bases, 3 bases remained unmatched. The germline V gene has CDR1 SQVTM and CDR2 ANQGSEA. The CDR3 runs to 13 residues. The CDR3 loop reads CSAGQGLNTEAFF. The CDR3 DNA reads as TGCAGCGCGGGACAGGGTTTGAACACTGAAGCTTTCTTT.